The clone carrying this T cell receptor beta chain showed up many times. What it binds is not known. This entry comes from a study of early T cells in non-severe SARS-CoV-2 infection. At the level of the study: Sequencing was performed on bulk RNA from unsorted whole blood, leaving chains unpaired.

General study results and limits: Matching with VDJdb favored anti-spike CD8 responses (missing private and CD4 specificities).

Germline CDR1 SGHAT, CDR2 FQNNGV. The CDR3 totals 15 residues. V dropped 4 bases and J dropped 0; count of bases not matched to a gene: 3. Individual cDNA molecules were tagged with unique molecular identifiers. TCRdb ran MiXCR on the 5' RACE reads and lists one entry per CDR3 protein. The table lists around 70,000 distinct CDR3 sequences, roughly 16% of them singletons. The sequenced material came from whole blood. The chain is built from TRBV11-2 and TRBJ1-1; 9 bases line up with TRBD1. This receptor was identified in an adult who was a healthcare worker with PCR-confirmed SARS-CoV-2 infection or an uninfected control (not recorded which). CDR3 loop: CASSSRQGVNTEAFF. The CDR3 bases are TGTGCCAGCAGCTCCAGACAGGGGGTGAACACTGAAGCTTTCTTT.